This TCR beta chain came from a study of OX40 agonist ivuxolimab in advanced cancers. Overall study context: Earlier anti-PD-1, anti-PD-L1 or anti-CTLA-4 therapy was permitted; 40% had received some. Overall study results and limits: In CD8+ T cells, expanded clones were on average more numerous than in CD4+. The authors did not determine the antigen specificity of the expanded peripheral T cells.

The germline CDR1 and CDR2 sequences are SEHNR and FQNEAQ (reference sequence). Trimming cost V 3 bases and J 5 bases, with 5 bases left between them. This CDR3 has 12 amino acids. Autoimmune disease history or systemic immunosuppression led to patients being barred. The repertoire was sequenced with immunoSEQ multiplex PCR; TCRdb's copy has only in-frame clones and lacks some. The sample lists about 50,000 clones; around nine tenths were seen once. As to this clone: Its antigen is not known.

Sequenced here: CD4+ or CD8+ T cells sorted from blood, sampled in a trial of the OX40 agonist ivuxolimab. This receptor was taken from an adult with an advanced solid tumor such as melanoma, head and neck, liver or kidney cancer. The rearrangement joins TRBV7-9 to TRBJ1-5; D is uncertain. The CDR3, as DNA: TGTGCCAGCAGCTTTGGAGATCAGCCCCAGCATTTT. Translated: CASSFGDQPQHF.